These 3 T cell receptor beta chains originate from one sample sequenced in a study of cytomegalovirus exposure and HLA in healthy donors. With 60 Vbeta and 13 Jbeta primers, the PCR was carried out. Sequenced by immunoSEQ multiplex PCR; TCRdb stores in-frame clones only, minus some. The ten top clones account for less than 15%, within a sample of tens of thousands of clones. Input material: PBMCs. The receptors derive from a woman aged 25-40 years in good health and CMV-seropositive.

CDR3 in amino acids: CASSLRGQPQHF. CDR3 nucleotide sequence: TGTGCCAGCAGCCTCAGGGGTCAGCCCCAGCATTTT. The chain has TRBV6-5 and TRBJ1-5; the D gene is possibly TRBD1 (6 bases). The V end lost 6 bases, the J end lost 6 bases, and 9 bases lay between the germline ends. The CDR3 loop spans 12 amino acids. CDR1 and CDR2 from the germline V gene are MNHEY and SVGAGI.

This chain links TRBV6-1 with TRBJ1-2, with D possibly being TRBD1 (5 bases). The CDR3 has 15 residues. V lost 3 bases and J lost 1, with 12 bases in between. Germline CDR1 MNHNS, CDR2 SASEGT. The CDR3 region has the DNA TGTGCCAGCAGTGACCTGGGACTGGTTAACTATGGCTACACCTTC. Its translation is CASSDLGLVNYGYTF.

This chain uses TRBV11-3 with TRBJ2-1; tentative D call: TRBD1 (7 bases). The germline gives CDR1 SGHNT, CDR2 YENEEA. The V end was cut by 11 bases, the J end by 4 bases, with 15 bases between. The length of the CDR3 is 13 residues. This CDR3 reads CASRGTDYNEQFF. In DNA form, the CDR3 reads TGTGCCTCCCGGGGGACAGATTACAATGAGCAGTTCTTC.